The 32 T cell receptor beta chains below were found in one sample sequenced in a study of T cell repertoires in cytomegalovirus infection (dated 2019 in TCRdb). Sequencing was carried out with an Illumina HiSeq 1500. Clones were called with MiXCR by TCRdb after fastp trimmed the public reads at Q25, and only in-frame beta chains were retained. Every CDR3 protein is listed once, alongside the most common genes and DNA of its rows. For this sample the table gives approximately 200,000 distinct CDR3 sequences, of which roughly 23% were detected only once. Approximately 18% of the sample rests with the top ten. The source material was CD8+ T cells from PBMCs. The receptors were gathered from a human donor in good health (CMV status not recorded). Some clones in this sample may be carry-over from other donors' samples.

The rearrangement links TRBV7-6 to TRBJ1-4; D is unresolved. This CDR3 region has 14 residues. The ends were cut back, 5 bases at V and 5 bases at J, with 12 bases in the middle. In germline, CDR1 is SGHVS, CDR2 FNYEAQ. CDR3 region: CASSPRVPNEKLFF. In DNA form, the CDR3 reads TGTGCCAGCAGCCCAAGGGTCCCGAATGAAAAACTGTTTTTT.

This clonotype came up a few times. The chain joins TRBV29-1 to TRBJ2-7, with 7 bases matching TRBD1. CDR3 length equals 14 residues. With V trimmed by 3 bases and J by 7 bases, 12 bases remained unmatched. Germline lookup yields CDR1 SQVTM and CDR2 ANQGSEA. The CDR3, as DNA: TGCAGCGTTGAGGGACAGTGGAATGACGAAGAGCAGTACTTC. Translation: CSVEGQWNDEEQYF.

This clonotype has a count of ten or more. V and J are TRBV7-2 and TRBJ2-3; 8 bases fit TRBD2. V was clipped by 1 base and J by 6 bases; unmatched bases: 9. Germline V gene sequence: CDR1 SGHTA, CDR2 FQGNSA. There are 16 residues in the CDR3. As DNA, the CDR3 is TGTGCCAGCAGCTTAGTACGGGGGGGGGCTTTGGATACGCAGTATTTT. Translating gives CASSLVRGGALDTQYF. The variable domain in full, completed from reference TRBV7-2 and TRBJ2-3, reads GAGVSQSPSNKVTEKGKDVELRCDPISGHTALYWYRQSLGQGLEFLIYFQGNSAPDKSGLPSDRFSAERTGGSVSTLTIQRTQQEDSAVYLCASSLVRGGALDTQYFGPGTRLTVL.

This clonotype was picked up many times. This rearrangement joins TRBV27 to TRBJ1-1, with TRBD1 as a possible D gene (6 bases). The CDR3 extends over 14 amino acids. Trimming pared 2 bases from V and 4 bases from J, leaving 11 bases between. Germline CDR1 MNHEY, CDR2 SMNVEV (reference sequence). The CDR3 is CASSLMEGGTEAFF. Here the CDR3 DNA reads TGTGCCAGCAGTTTAATGGAAGGGGGCACTGAAGCTTTCTTT.

This clonotype was picked up a small number of times. The CDR3 coding sequence is TGTGCCAGCAGTTTAACCGGGACTAGCGGGGGGGCTGACGAGCAGTACTTC. The encoded protein is CASSLTGTSGGADEQYF. The rearrangement links TRBV12-3 or TRBV12-4 to TRBJ2-7, with 16 bases matching TRBD2. The CDR3 is made up of 17 amino acids. V shed 2 bases, J shed 5 bases, and the junction held 6 bases outside the gene matches.

The rearrangement links TRBV3-1 to TRBJ2-7; D is unresolved. The CDR3 is made up of 12 amino acids. The V and J ends lost 2 bases and 5 bases respectively, with 7 bases between them. Germline-derived CDR1 and CDR2 are LGHDT and YNNKEL (reference sequence). CDR3: CASSQSGDEQYF. CDR3 bases: TGTGCCAGCAGCCAATCCGGCGACGAGCAGTACTTC.

The V call is TRBV29-1, the J call TRBJ2-2; D is uncertain. Per germline, CDR1 SQVTM and CDR2 ANQGSEA. The germline V and J ends were trimmed by 2 bases and 5 bases, with 9 bases remaining between them. CDR3 length equals 13 residues. The CDR3 nucleotides are TGCAGCGTTGAAAAAGGGATTACCGGGGAGCTGTTTTTT. Protein product: CSVEKGITGELFF.

This sequence joins TRBV12-3 or TRBV12-4 and TRBJ2-6, with D perhaps matching TRBD1 (6 bases). V was cut by 2 bases and J by 0 bases, with 23 bases left in between. This CDR3 is 21 amino acids long. The CDR3 DNA reads TGTGCCAGCAGTTTACCCTTTACCGGGACACCCTACTCCTCTGGGGCCAACGTCCTGACTTTC. This gives the protein CASSLPFTGTPYSSGANVLTF.

The V and J genes are TRBV28 and TRBJ2-5; 8 bases map to TRBD1. The ends lost 10 bases at V and 5 bases at J; junction bases unmatched: 12. Germline-derived CDR1 and CDR2 are MDHEN and SYDVKM. The length of the CDR3 is 14 residues. This CDR3 reads CATRGTGNGETQYF. The CDR3 region has the DNA TGTGCCACCAGGGGGACAGGCAATGGGGAGACCCAGTACTTC.

This clonotype was seen at least ten times. The chain combines TRBV7-8 with TRBJ2-7, with a weak D call TRBD2 (5 bases). V was trimmed by 2 bases and J by 3 bases, leaving 14 bases between them. Germline V gene sequence: CDR1 SGHVS, CDR2 FQNEAQ. The CDR3 sequence is 15 residues long. The chain's CDR3 is CASSLNPDWLYEQYF. The CDR3 DNA is TGTGCCAGCAGCTTAAACCCGGACTGGCTCTACGAGCAGTACTTC. The whole variable domain, remainder taken from reference TRBV7-8 and TRBJ2-7, is GAGVSQSPRYKVAKRGQDVALRCDPISGHVSLFWYQQALGQGPEFLTYFQNEAQLDKSGLPSDRFFAERPEGSVSTLKIQRTQQEDSAVYLCASSLNPDWLYEQYFGPGTRLTVT.

Many counts were recorded for this clonotype. CDR3 sequence: CASSNPIRGAEAFF. The CDR3 nucleotides read TGTGCCAGTAGTAACCCAATCCGCGGCGCTGAAGCTTTCTTT. This chain joins TRBV19 and TRBJ1-1, with D hard to call. Germline assignment: CDR1 LNHDA and CDR2 SQIVND (reference sequence). The CDR3 is 14 amino acids. V shed 4 bases and J shed 6 bases, with 15 bases lying between them.

This clonotype was detected only a few times. The chain joins TRBV10-3 to TRBJ2-1; a weak D match, TRBD1 (5 bases). Germline V CDR1 and CDR2: ENHRY, SYGVKD. The CDR3 loop spans 14 amino acids. Deletions cut 2 bases from V and 8 bases from J, with 13 bases between. The CDR3 bases are TGTGCCATCAGTGAGACCCAGGGTTGGGATGAGCAGTTCTTC. It encodes CAISETQGWDEQFF.

This clonotype came up once. The junction differs from germline at one of its ends, possibly a read error. The chain recombines TRBV28 with TRBJ1-1; no reliable D call. CDR1 is MDHEN and CDR2 is SYDVKM in the germline V gene. This CDR3 comprises 13 residues. The CDR3 bases are TGTGCCTGCAGCAAGGGTACTGCGGGAAGAGCTTTCTTT. This sequence encodes CACSKGTAGRAFF.

This clonotype was detected only a few times. This rearrangement joins TRBV11-2 to TRBJ2-5, with 11 bases matching TRBD2. Germline values: CDR1 SGHAT, CDR2 FQNNGV. The CDR3 has 14 residues. V dropped 1 base and J dropped 9; count of bases not matched to a gene: 4. The CDR3 DNA reads TGTGCCAGCAGCTTAGGGGGTAGCGGGGGGGCCCAGTACTTC. Translated: CASSLGGSGGAQYF.

In this sample, this clonotype turned up many times. The chain couples TRBV7-2 to TRBJ2-7; D might be TRBD1 (5 bases). Trimming cost V 5 bases and J 10 bases, with 18 bases left between them. The V gene's germline CDR1 is SGHTA and CDR2 FQGNSA. The CDR3 is 13 residues long. The CDR3 bases are TGTGCCAGCAGCACCGCCGCAGGGTCTCCTCAGTACTTC. Translated, it gives CASSTAAGSPQYF.

This clonotype was counted at least ten times. The rearrangement joins TRBV12-3 or TRBV12-4 to TRBJ2-7, with a weak D call TRBD2 (6 bases). This CDR3 comprises 12 residues. Trimming removed 8 bases from V and 5 bases from J, with 13 bases in between. CDR3 nucleotide sequence: TGTGCCAGCGGATTCCCGGGAGACGAGCAGTACTTC. Translating it yields CASGFPGDEQYF.

This chain links TRBV6-5 with TRBJ2-1, with 8 positions matching TRBD2. Germline V CDR1 and CDR2: MNHEY, SVGAGI. The V and J ends lost 9 bases and 8 bases, in that order; junction bases with no gene match: 9. The CDR3 contains 13 residues. CDR3 loop: CASRGTSRDEQFF. CDR3 nucleotide sequence: TGTGCCAGTAGGGGGACTAGTCGGGATGAGCAGTTCTTC.

The CDR3 sequence: CASGTRSGGPYNEQFF. The DNA for the CDR3 is TGTGCCAGCGGAACTAGGTCCGGGGGTCCCTACAATGAGCAGTTCTTC. The chain joins TRBV7-6 to TRBJ2-1; D might be TRBD2 (6 bases). CDR1 and CDR2 from the germline V gene are SGHVS and FNYEAQ. Trimming shortened V by 8 bases and J by 2 bases, and 19 bases separated the two germline ends. The CDR3 loop spans 16 amino acids.

This sequence joins TRBV28 and TRBJ2-5; 13 positions agree with TRBD2. Trimming cost V 6 bases and J 3 bases; bases outside gene matches: 7. The germline CDR1 and CDR2 sequences are MDHEN and SYDVKM. This CDR3 spans 16 amino acids. The DNA for the CDR3 is TGTGCCAGCAGCGGACTAGCGGGGGCGCCAAAAGAGACCCAGTACTTC. Protein: CASSGLAGAPKETQYF.

This clonotype was counted only a few times. The chain employs TRBV7-6 and TRBJ2-7; 8 bases fit TRBD1. Trimming removed 8 bases from V and 3 bases from J; junction bases left unmatched: 12. The CDR3 has 15 amino acids. The V gene's germline CDR1 is SGHVS and CDR2 FNYEAQ. The CDR3: CASVPLRGRIYEQYF. Here the CDR3 DNA reads TGTGCCAGCGTACCTCTCAGGGGGCGCATCTACGAGCAGTACTTC.

This clonotype has just a few counts. This sequence joins TRBV19 and TRBJ2-5; 10 bases match TRBD2. J lost 5 bases, V lost 5 bases, and 8 bases had no gene match. Germline CDR1 LNHDA, CDR2 SQIVND (reference sequence). The CDR3 spans 15 residues. The CDR3 bases are TGTGCCAGTAGTCCGGGACTAGCGAACCGGGAGACCCAGTACTTC. This gives the protein CASSPGLANRETQYF. Combining the CDR3 with reference TRBV19 and TRBJ2-5 gives the whole variable domain DGGITQSPKYLFRKEGQNVTLSCEQNLNHDAMYWYRQDPGQGLRLIYYSQIVNDFQKGDIAEGYSVSREKKESFPLTVTSAQKNPTAFYLCASSPGLANRETQYFGPGTRLLVL.

The chain recombines TRBV4-1 with TRBJ2-1; perhaps TRBD2 as D (6 bases). The germline gives CDR1 MGHRA, CDR2 YSYEKL. The CDR3 is 13 residues long. V was cut by 4 bases and J by 5 bases, with 9 bases left in between. As DNA, the CDR3 is TGCGCCAGCAGCCCCGGGGGAAACAATGAGCAGTTCTTC. Its translation: CASSPGGNNEQFF.

The V and J genes are TRBV20-1 and TRBJ2-1; no clear D. This CDR3 has 15 residues. Germline V lookup: CDR1 DFQATT, CDR2 SNEGSKA (reference sequence). V lost 4 bases and J 0 bases, leaving 13 bases between the germline ends. The CDR3 sequence: CSAKTLVSSYNEQFF. DNA of the CDR3: TGCAGTGCTAAGACTCTGGTCAGCTCCTACAATGAGCAGTTCTTC.

V and J are TRBV4-1 and TRBJ1-1; 7 positions agree with TRBD1. V trimming: 5 bases; J trimming: 3 bases; junction bases outside the gene matches: 9. The CDR3 spans 15 residues. Germline CDR1 is MGHRA and CDR2 is YSYEKL. The CDR3, as DNA: TGCGCCAGCAGCTATCAACAGGGGATTGACACTGAAGCTTTCTTT. Translation: CASSYQQGIDTEAFF.

The CDR3, as DNA: TGTGCCAGCAGTTACCCCCTCGGGGGAGGCGGGTACAATGAGCAGTTCTTC. It is translated as CASSYPLGGGGYNEQFF. This chain joins TRBV6-2 or TRBV6-3 and TRBJ2-1; D possibly corresponds to TRBD2 (6 bases). V lost 2 bases and J lost 4, with 18 bases in between. The CDR3 is 17 amino acids. Germline V lookup: CDR1 MNHEY, CDR2 SVGEGT.

The genes are TRBV29-1 and TRBJ1-2; D is possibly TRBD1 (5 bases). V lost 2 bases, J lost 4 bases, and 17 bases lay in between. The germline gives CDR1 SQVTM, CDR2 ANQGSEA. This CDR3 comprises 15 residues. The DNA for the CDR3 is TGCAGCGTTGAATGGGACGACCGACGGATCTATGGCTACACCTTC. Protein: CSVEWDDRRIYGYTF.

Many counts were recorded for this clonotype. The chain links TRBV5-4 to TRBJ2-7; unclear D gene. CDR3 length: 11 amino acids. Germline lookup yields CDR1 SGHNT and CDR2 YYREEE (reference sequence). Between the trimmed V and J ends, which lost 2 bases and 5 bases, there was a span of 5 bases. CDR3: CASSLSNEQYF. DNA for the CDR3: TGTGCCAGCAGCTTATCCAACGAGCAGTACTTC. The full variable domain, in which reference TRBV5-4 and TRBJ2-7 provide the parts outside the CDR3, is ETGVTQSPTHLIKTRGQQVTLRCSSQSGHNTVSWYQQALGQGPQFIFQYYREEENGRGNFPPRFSGLQFPNYSSELNVNALELDDSALYLCASSLSNEQYFGPGTRLTVT.

This chain connects TRBV20-1 to TRBJ2-7; D tentatively reads TRBD1 or TRBD2 (6 bases each). Germline V CDR1 and CDR2: DFQATT, SNEGSKA (reference sequence). This CDR3 is 14 amino acids long. The ends were cut back, 6 bases at V and 2 bases at J, with 17 bases in the middle. CDR3 region: CSAAGHRVTYEQYF. DNA for the CDR3: TGCAGTGCGGCGGGACATCGGGTCACCTACGAGCAGTACTTC.

This clonotype came up many times. The gene calls are TRBV12-3 or TRBV12-4 and TRBJ2-7; 7 bases agree with TRBD2. The V gene end was trimmed by 6 bases and the J gene end by 3 bases; junction bases not matched to a gene: 5. The CDR3 is 13 residues long. CDR3 coding DNA: TGTGCCAGCAGGGCTAGCGGCGGCTACGAGCAGTACTTC. Residues: CASRASGGYEQYF.

This clonotype came up many times. V gene TRBV7-2 combines with J gene TRBJ1-2; D remains ambiguous. The germline gives CDR1 SGHTA, CDR2 FQGNSA. This CDR3 has 12 amino acids. V lost 5 bases to trimming and J lost 11 bases, with 15 bases between them. The CDR3 coding sequence is TGTGCCAGCAGCCCGAAGACAAGTTGGTACACCTTC. This encodes CASSPKTSWYTF.

This clonotype was observed many times. This rearrangement joins TRBV12-3 or TRBV12-4 to TRBJ2-7, with 7 bases that match TRBD1. CDR3 length equals 14 residues. V gave up 4 bases and J gave up 1 base; unmatched junction bases: 4. This CDR3 reads CASSYRTGSYEQYF. The CDR3 DNA is TGTGCCAGCAGTTATCGGACAGGTTCCTACGAGCAGTACTTC.

This clonotype was detected many times. The chain carries TRBV27 and TRBJ2-3; 10 nucleotides align to TRBD1. This CDR3 comprises 15 residues. The germline V gene has CDR1 MNHEY and CDR2 SMNVEV (reference sequence). The trim removed 5 bases at V and 6 bases at J, leaving 8 bases unmatched. CDR3 region: CASSAGQGITDTQYF. The CDR3 coding sequence is TGTGCCAGCAGTGCGGGACAGGGGATTACGGATACGCAGTATTTT.